This is a list of T cell receptor beta chains from one sample in a study of shared clonotypes between healthy human individuals. Sequencing was performed with immunoSEQ multiplex PCR; in TCRdb, only in-frame clones are kept and a portion is missing. The sample records about a million clones, approximately 76% being singletons. Sequencing was performed on memory CD4+ T cells sorted from blood. The receptors here all came from a young man in good health. CDR3s include the opening cysteine and the closing phenylalanine or tryptophan. A D gene is named only where the DNA matches it firmly. Expanded clones are given a class, and other clones once, few, many or no size at all.

j_gene,v_gene,d_gene,abundance,CDR3nt,CDR3aa
TRBJ2-2,TRBV2,-,-,TGTGCCAGCAGTGAGGCCAAACCGACCGGGGAGCTGTTTTTT,CASSEAKPTGELFF
TRBJ2-3,TRBV14,TRBD2,-,TGTGCCAGCAGCCGGTGGGGGGGAACAGATACGCAGTATTTT,CASSRWGGTDTQYF
TRBJ2-3,TRBV11-2,TRBD1,-,TGTGCCAGCAGCCCCCCGGGACAGGGGGCATTAGATACGCAGTATTTT,CASSPPGQGALDTQYF
TRBJ1-2,TRBV7-2,TRBD1,-,TGTGCCAGCAGCTTAGGTGTGCAGGGGGAATCTTACACCTTC,CASSLGVQGESYTF
TRBJ1-6,TRBV18,-,-,TGTGCCAGCTCCCGACCAGGGAACGATAATTCACCCCTCCACTTT,CASSRPGNDNSPLHF
TRBJ1-6,TRBV7-3,-,-,TGTGCCAGCAGCCGGGACAACTCCTATAATTCACCCCTCCACTTT,CASSRDNSYNSPLHF
TRBJ1-1,TRBV6-1,-,-,TGTGCCAGCAGCTACCGGGAAAAGAACACTGAAGCTTTCTTT,CASSYREKNTEAFF
TRBJ2-1,TRBV5-4,TRBD2,once,TGTGCCAGCAGCTTGGGACTAGCGGGAGACAATGAGCAGTTCTTC,CASSLGLAGDNEQFF
TRBJ2-7,TRBV9,TRBD2,-,TGTGCCAGCAGCGTAGCGGCGGGGGGGCCATACGAGCAGTACTTC,CASSVAAGGPYEQYF
TRBJ2-1,TRBV10-1,-,-,TGCGCCAGCAGACACGAGACAGGTCCCACCCCGAACTCCTACAATGAGCAGTTCTTC,CASRHETGPTPNSYNEQFF
TRBJ1-1,TRBV6-6,TRBD1,-,TGTGCCAGCAGTTTCGGCCACAGGGGGCTGAACACTGAAGCTTTCTTT,CASSFGHRGLNTEAFF
TRBJ1-5,TRBV30,TRBD1,-,TGTGCCTGGAGCATAGGGGGCGCGAGCAATCAGCCCCAGCATTTT,CAWSIGGASNQPQHF
TRBJ2-7,TRBV6-1,TRBD2,-,TGTGCCAGTACCTCGGCGGGAGTGGGGTACGAGCAGTACTTC,CASTSAGVGYEQYF
TRBJ1-1,TRBV29-1,-,-,TGCAGCGTTGTGGGAGCAGTGAGGACTGAAGCTTTCTTT,CSVVGAVRTEAFF
TRBJ2-6,TRBV27,-,-,TGTGCCAGCAGTTTATTCACGGGCAGGGTGGGTGCTGGGGCCAACGTCCTGACTTTC,CASSLFTGRVGAGANVLTF
TRBJ2-7,TRBV6-1,-,-,TGTGCCAGCAGTGAAATAACCGCAATTACCTACGAGCAGTACTTC,CASSEITAITYEQYF
TRBJ1-2,TRBV5-4,-,-,TGTGCCAGCAGCTTATGGTCCGGGGACTCGTATGGCTACACCTTC,CASSLWSGDSYGYTF
TRBJ1-2,TRBV10-3,-,-,TGTGCCATCAGTGAGTCCGTCACCGGGGGGGGCTACACCTTC,CAISESVTGGGYTF
TRBJ1-4,TRBV29-1,-,-,TGCAGCGTGGAGGGGCCTAATGAAAAACTGTTTTTT,CSVEGPNEKLFF
TRBJ2-7,TRBV15,-,-,TGTGCCACCAGCAGAGATCCCGGGAGCTCCTACGAGCAGTACTTC,CATSRDPGSSYEQYF
TRBJ1-1,TRBV6-6,TRBD1,-,TGTGCCAGCAGTCCGGGACAGGGGTTGACTGAAGCTTTCTTT,CASSPGQGLTEAFF
TRBJ2-3,TRBV6-6,-,-,TGTGCCAGCACCCTGCGAGACACAGATACGCAGTATTTT,CASTLRDTDTQYF
TRBJ2-6,TRBV4-3,-,once,TGCGCCAGCAGCCAAGAGGCGAGCTCTGGGGCCAACGTCCTGACTTTC,CASSQEASSGANVLTF
TRBJ2-3,TRBV4-1,TRBD1,-,TGCGCCAGCAGCCTCAGACAGGGGTCCACAGATACGCAGTATTTT,CASSLRQGSTDTQYF
TRBJ2-2,TRBV5-1,-,-,TGCGCCAGCATAGGAGGGGATCGGGAGACCGGGGAGCTGTTTTTT,CASIGGDRETGELFF
TRBJ1-2,TRBV5-1,-,-,TGCGCCAGCAGCCCGGTTAACTATGGCTACACCTTC,CASSPVNYGYTF
TRBJ1-3,TRBV11-2,TRBD1,-,TGTGCCAGCACCTTAGACAGGGGGCCTGGAAACACCATATATTTT,CASTLDRGPGNTIYF
TRBJ2-3,TRBV6-1,-,once,TGTGCCAGCAGTGAGATCAGGGGGGCGGCCACAGATACGCAGTATTTT,CASSEIRGAATDTQYF
TRBJ2-7,TRBV5-1,TRBD1,-,TGCGCCAGCAGCATGGGACAGGGATCCTACGAGCAGTACTTC,CASSMGQGSYEQYF
TRBJ2-5,TRBV25-1,-,once,TGTGCCAGCAGTCACAACGGCGGCAGGGCATTAGAGACCCAGTACTTC,CASSHNGGRALETQYF
TRBJ2-2,TRBV19,-,once,TGTGCCAGTGTCCGGGAGATACGTAACACCGGGGAGCTGTTTTTT,CASVREIRNTGELFF
TRBJ2-2,TRBV5-6,TRBD1,-,TGTGCCAGCAGCTTAGCCGGGACAGTCCTCACCGGGGAGCTGTTTTTT,CASSLAGTVLTGELFF
TRBJ2-7,TRBV30,TRBD2,few,TGTGCCTGGACCTACGCCGGGACTAGCGGTTACGAGCAGTACTTC,CAWTYAGTSGYEQYF